The source of this TCR beta chain is a study of breast tumors, draining lymph nodes, adjacent tissues. This clonotype has more than one count but fewer than ten. Its target is not known. Notes on the study in general: Compared with lymph nodes, tumors were less diverse; compared with nontumor tissue, more. Luminal-like breast cancer showed significantly higher tumor–nontumor repertoire similarity than basal-like. That most tumor T cells come from lymph nodes remained unproven.

The lymph nodes were axillary draining lymph nodes from breast cancer patients. The ends lost 5 bases at V and 1 base at J; junction bases unmatched: 5. This CDR3 comprises 15 residues. Using its own MiXCR run on the multiplex PCR reads, TCRdb lists one record per CDR3 protein. Found here are around 230,000 distinct CDR3 sequences, less than 40% of them singletons; the top ten hold 1.1% to 1.5%. V usage is TRBV12-3 or TRBV12-4 and J usage is TRBJ1-1, with TRBD1 matching 9 bases. The material sequenced was axillary lymph node tissue. The TCR was taken from a female donor with breast cancer. Some clones in this sample may be carry-over from other donors' samples. The CDR3: CASSLPGQGNTEAFF. The CDR3 DNA sequence: TGTGCCAGCAGTCTTCCGGGACAGGGGAACACTGAAGCTTTCTTT.